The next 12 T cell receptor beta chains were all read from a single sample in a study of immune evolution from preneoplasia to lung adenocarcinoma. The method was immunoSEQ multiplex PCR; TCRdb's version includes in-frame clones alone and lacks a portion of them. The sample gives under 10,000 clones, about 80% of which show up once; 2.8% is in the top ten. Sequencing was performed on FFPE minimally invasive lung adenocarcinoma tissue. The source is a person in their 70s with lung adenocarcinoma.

In nucleotides, the CDR3 is TGTGCCAGCAGTTCCGTCCGAACGGACAGATCCTACGAGCAGTACTTC. Encoded protein: CASSSVRTDRSYEQYF. The gene calls are TRBV6-5 and TRBJ2-7, with a weak D call TRBD1 (6 bases). Trimming left V 4 bases short and J 1 base short, with 17 bases between. Germline lookup yields CDR1 MNHEY and CDR2 SVGAGI. CDR3 length equals 16 residues.

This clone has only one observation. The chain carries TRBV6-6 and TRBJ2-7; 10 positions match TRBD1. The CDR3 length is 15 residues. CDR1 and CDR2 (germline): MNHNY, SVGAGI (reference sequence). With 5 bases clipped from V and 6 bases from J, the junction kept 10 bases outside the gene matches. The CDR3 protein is CASSGSDRGIVEQYF. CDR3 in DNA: TGTGCCAGCAGTGGCTCGGACAGGGGGATCGTCGAGCAGTACTTC.

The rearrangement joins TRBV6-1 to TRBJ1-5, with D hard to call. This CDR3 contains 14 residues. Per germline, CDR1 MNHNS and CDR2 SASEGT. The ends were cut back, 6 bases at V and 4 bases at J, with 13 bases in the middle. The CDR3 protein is CASRDWTQNQPQHF. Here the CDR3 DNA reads TGTGCCAGCAGGGACTGGACCCAGAATCAGCCCCAGCATTTT.

The CDR3, as DNA: TGTGCCAGTAGTACCCGGACATCATACCCGGCGGGAGCTTTCTTT. Protein sequence: CASSTRTSYPAGAFF. This chain joins TRBV19 and TRBJ1-1, with D tentatively TRBD1 (5 bases). This CDR3 has 15 residues. CDR1 and CDR2 (germline): LNHDA, SQIVND (reference sequence). Trimming removed 4 bases at V and 10 bases at J, with 22 bases between.

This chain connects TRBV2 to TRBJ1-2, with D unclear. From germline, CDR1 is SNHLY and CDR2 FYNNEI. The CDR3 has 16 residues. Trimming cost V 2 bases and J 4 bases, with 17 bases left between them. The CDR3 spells CASSEHREPHVYGYTF. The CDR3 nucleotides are TGTGCCAGCAGTGAACACCGGGAGCCCCACGTCTATGGCTACACCTTC. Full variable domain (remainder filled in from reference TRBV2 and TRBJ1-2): EPEVTQTPSHQVTQMGQEVILRCVPISNHLYFYWYRQILGQKVEFLVSFYNNEISEKSEIFDDQFSVERPDGSNFTLKIRSTKLEDSAMYFCASSEHREPHVYGYTFGSGTRLTVV.

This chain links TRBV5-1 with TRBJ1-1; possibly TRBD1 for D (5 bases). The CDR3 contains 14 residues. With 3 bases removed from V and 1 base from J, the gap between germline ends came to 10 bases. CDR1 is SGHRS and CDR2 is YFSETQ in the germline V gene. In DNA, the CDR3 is TGCGCCAGCAGCTCCCGGGACGGGAACACTGAAGCTTTCTTT. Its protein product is CASSSRDGNTEAFF.

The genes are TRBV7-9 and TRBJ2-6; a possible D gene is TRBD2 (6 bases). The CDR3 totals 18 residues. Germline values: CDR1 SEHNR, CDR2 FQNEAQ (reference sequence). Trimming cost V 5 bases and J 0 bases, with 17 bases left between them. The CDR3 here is CASSDALDGSSGANVLTF. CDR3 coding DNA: TGTGCCAGCAGCGACGCATTGGACGGGAGCTCTGGGGCCAACGTCCTGACTTTC.

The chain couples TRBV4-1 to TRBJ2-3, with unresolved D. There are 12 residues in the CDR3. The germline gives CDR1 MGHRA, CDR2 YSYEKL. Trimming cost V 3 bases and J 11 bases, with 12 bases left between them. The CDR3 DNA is TGCGCCAGCAGCCACCCCTGGGCGGAGCAGTATTTT. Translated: CASSHPWAEQYF.

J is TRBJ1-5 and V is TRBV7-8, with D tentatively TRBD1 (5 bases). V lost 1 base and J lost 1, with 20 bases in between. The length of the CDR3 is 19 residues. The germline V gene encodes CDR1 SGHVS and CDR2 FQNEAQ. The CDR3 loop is CASSLVFGGAAVSNQPQHF. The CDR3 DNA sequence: TGTGCCAGCAGCTTAGTATTTGGAGGGGCCGCGGTAAGCAATCAGCCCCAGCATTTT.

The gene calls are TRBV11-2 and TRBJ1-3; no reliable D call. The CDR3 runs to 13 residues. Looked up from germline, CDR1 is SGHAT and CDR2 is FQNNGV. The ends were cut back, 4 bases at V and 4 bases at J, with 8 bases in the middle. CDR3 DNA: TGTGCCAGCAGCTCGACTCTAGGAAACACCATATATTTT. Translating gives CASSSTLGNTIYF.

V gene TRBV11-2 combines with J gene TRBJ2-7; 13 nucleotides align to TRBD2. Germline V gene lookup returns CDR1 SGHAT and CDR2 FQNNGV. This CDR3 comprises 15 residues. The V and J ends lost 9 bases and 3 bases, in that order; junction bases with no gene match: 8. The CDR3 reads CASAGLAGKNYEQYF. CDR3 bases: TGTGCCAGTGCGGGACTAGCGGGGAAAAACTACGAGCAGTACTTC. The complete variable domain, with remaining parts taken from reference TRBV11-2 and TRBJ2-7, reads EAGVAQSPRYKIIEKRQSVAFWCNPISGHATLYWYQQILGQGPKLLIQFQNNGVVDDSQLPKDRFSAERLKGVDSTLKIQPAKLEDSAVYLCASAGLAGKNYEQYFGPGTRLTVT.

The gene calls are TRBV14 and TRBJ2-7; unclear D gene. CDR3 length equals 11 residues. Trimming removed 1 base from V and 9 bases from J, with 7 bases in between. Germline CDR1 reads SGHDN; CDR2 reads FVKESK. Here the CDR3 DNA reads TGTGCCAGCAGCCAAGTCCAAGTGCAGTACTTC. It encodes CASSQVQVQYF.